The 21 T cell receptor beta chains below all came from one sample that was sequenced in a study of CD8 T cells in Susac syndrome. The RNA, about 0.45 to 1 ug, was put through reverse transcription using random hexamers. TCRdb processed the immunoSEQ multiplex PCR reads anew with MiXCR; each CDR3 protein has one entry. The sample carries 100,000 to 150,000 distinct CDR3 sequences, around 96% recorded once. The specimen was CD4+ T cells from PBMCs. Receptors were obtained from a human donor with Susac syndrome.

The genes are TRBV14 and TRBJ2-1; a possible D gene is TRBD1 (6 bases). The V gene's germline CDR1 is SGHDN and CDR2 FVKESK. There are 16 residues in the CDR3. V lost 2 bases and J lost 6, with 17 bases in between. CDR3 nucleotide sequence: TGTGCCAGCAGCCAAAGGGGGAACAGAATAACCAATGAGCAGTTCTTC. Residues: CASSQRGNRITNEQFF. Variable domain in full (rest from reference TRBV14 and TRBJ2-1): EAGVTQFPSHSVIEKGQTVTLRCDPISGHDNLYWYRRVMGKEIKFLLHFVKESKQDESGMPNNRFLAERTGGTYSTLKVQPAELEDSGVYFCASSQRGNRITNEQFFGPGTRLTVL.

This chain joins TRBV4-2 and TRBJ1-3; D ambiguous. Germline CDR1 and CDR2: LGHNA and YNFKEQ. Trimming cost V 2 bases and J 4 bases, with 3 bases left between them. The CDR3 spans 12 residues. The CDR3 DNA follows: TGTGCCAGCAGCCAATCGGGAAACACCATATATTTT. Amino acids: CASSQSGNTIYF.

This sequence joins TRBV4-3 and TRBJ2-5; 7 bases agree with TRBD1. V was clipped by 2 bases and J by 1 base; unmatched bases: 4. This CDR3 comprises 15 residues. CDR1 is LGHNA and CDR2 is YSLEER in the germline V gene. The CDR3: CASSQRAGGQETQYF. In DNA form, the CDR3 reads TGCGCCAGCAGCCAACGCGCAGGGGGCCAAGAGACCCAGTACTTC.

V is TRBV20-1 and J is TRBJ2-5, with 7 positions matching TRBD2. The CDR3 runs 12 residues. V was pared by 1 base and J by 4 bases, with 0 bases of the junction left unmatched. Germline loops: CDR1 DFQATT, CDR2 SNEGSKA (reference sequence). The CDR3, as DNA: TGCAGTGCTAGAGTAGCGGGAGAGACCCAGTACTTC. Residues: CSARVAGETQYF.

The chain uses TRBV12-3 or TRBV12-4 and TRBJ2-2; D call uncertain. The CDR3 spans 13 residues. Trimming left V 6 bases short and J 6 bases short, with 11 bases between. The CDR3 nucleotides are TGTGCCAGCAGCGAATGGGTAGCCGGGGAGCTGTTTTTT. It is translated as CASSEWVAGELFF.

The chain is built from TRBV2 and TRBJ1-4, with a tentative D call TRBD1 (5 bases). The V and J ends lost 6 bases and 4 bases respectively, with 12 bases between them. The germline V gene encodes CDR1 SNHLY and CDR2 FYNNEI. This CDR3 spans 14 amino acids. CDR3 DNA: TGTGCCAGCAGACCGGGACCGTATAATGAAAAACTGTTTTTT. Amino acids: CASRPGPYNEKLFF.

This chain links TRBV20-1 with TRBJ2-5; D unresolved. CDR1 is DFQATT, CDR2 SNEGSKA, per germline (reference sequence). This CDR3 contains 13 residues. Trimming stripped 7 bases from V and 1 base from J, with 13 bases between. CDR3 residues: CSGSLTAQETQYF. Here the CDR3 DNA reads TGCAGTGGAAGTTTGACGGCCCAAGAGACCCAGTACTTC.

The V call is TRBV14, the J call TRBJ1-4; no reliable D call. Germline V gene sequence: CDR1 SGHDN, CDR2 FVKESK. Deletions cut 5 bases from V and 2 bases from J, with 6 bases between. The CDR3 runs to 13 residues. This CDR3 reads CASSGMTNEKLFF. The CDR3 coding sequence is TGTGCCAGCAGCGGTATGACTAATGAAAAACTGTTTTTT.

The rearrangement links TRBV9 to TRBJ1-3; 8 nucleotides agree with TRBD1. V gave up 0 bases and J gave up 4 bases; unmatched junction bases: 0. CDR3 length: 14 residues. Germline CDR1 SGDLS, CDR2 YYNGEE. The CDR3 bases are TGTGCCAGCAGCGTAGGGACAGGGGGAAACACCATATATTTT. Amino acid sequence: CASSVGTGGNTIYF.

The V gene is TRBV18, the J gene TRBJ2-1; D might be TRBD1 (6 bases). The CDR3 totals 14 residues. Deletions cut 6 bases from V and 8 bases from J, with 17 bases between. From germline, CDR1 is KGHSH and CDR2 LQKENI. CDR3 coding DNA: TGTGCCAGCTCTCCCGGACAGAGTCTCGATGAGCAGTTCTTC. Translating it yields CASSPGQSLDEQFF.

This clonotype appeared once. The chain is built from TRBV2 and TRBJ2-1, with 7 bases matching TRBD1. This CDR3 comprises 14 residues. CDR1 and CDR2 (germline): SNHLY, FYNNEI. Losses at the gene ends were 0 bases for V and 9 bases for J; bases not matched to a gene: 5. The CDR3 is CASSEAGRGREQFF. The CDR3, as DNA: TGTGCCAGCAGTGAAGCGGGAAGGGGGCGTGAGCAGTTCTTC.

The genes are TRBV7-9 and TRBJ2-3; no definite D call. V was pared by 0 bases and J by 3 bases, with 4 bases between. CDR1 SEHNR and CDR2 FQNEAQ come from the germline V gene (reference sequence). This CDR3 has 13 amino acids. CDR3 region: CASSLAATDTQYF. Written as DNA, the CDR3 is TGTGCCAGCAGCTTAGCGGCAACAGATACGCAGTATTTT.

The V call is TRBV5-1, the J call TRBJ2-2, with a tentative D call TRBD2 (5 bases). The CDR3 totals 14 residues. The V gene lost 2 bases and the J gene lost 6 bases, with 11 bases spanning the gap. Germline V CDR1 and CDR2: SGHRS, YFSETQ. As DNA, the CDR3 is TGCGCCAGCAGCTTATCGGGAATCGCCGGGGAGCTGTTTTTT. Translated: CASSLSGIAGELFF.

The chain has TRBV28 and TRBJ2-3; no firm D call. This CDR3 has 13 residues. Deletions cut 7 bases from V and 5 bases from J, with 13 bases between. Germline CDR1 is MDHEN and CDR2 is SYDVKM. The CDR3 region has the DNA TGTGCCAGCAAGGTGGGATGGGGAGATACGCAGTATTTT. It codes for CASKVGWGDTQYF.

The V gene is TRBV20-1, the J gene TRBJ2-7; a possible D gene is TRBD2 (6 bases). Looked up from germline, CDR1 is DFQATT and CDR2 is SNEGSKA (reference sequence). The CDR3 covers 14 residues. Trimming removed 5 bases from V and 4 bases from J, with 18 bases in between. CDR3 protein: CSAREGASVYEQYF. CDR3 in DNA: TGCAGTGCTCGCGAAGGGGCTAGCGTATACGAGCAGTACTTC.

This clonotype was recorded once. J is TRBJ2-1 and V is TRBV24-1, with no clear D. CDR1 and CDR2 from the germline V gene are KGHDR and SFDVKD. Between the trimmed V and J ends, which lost 6 bases and 4 bases, there was a span of 9 bases. The CDR3 totals 13 residues. The CDR3 coding sequence is TGTGCCACCAGTAAAGACGATTACAATGAGCAGTTCTTC. Protein product: CATSKDDYNEQFF.

J is TRBJ2-3 and V is TRBV5-6; 7 positions agree with TRBD2. V was pared by 4 bases and J by 5 bases, with 10 bases of the junction left unmatched. CDR1 and CDR2 (germline): SGHDT, YYEEEE. The CDR3 spans 15 residues. The CDR3 DNA sequence: TGTGCCAGCAGCCTAGGTGCGGGAGAGTTAGATACGCAGTATTTT. This gives the protein CASSLGAGELDTQYF.

This clonotype was seen once. The chain joins TRBV4-1 to TRBJ2-3; TRBD1 matches 7 bases. CDR3 size: 14 residues. Per germline, CDR1 MGHRA and CDR2 YSYEKL. V lost 4 bases and J lost 5; bases outside the gene matches: 6. CDR3 protein: CASSLTGTEDTQYF. In DNA form, the CDR3 reads TGCGCCAGCAGCCTTACCGGGACAGAAGATACGCAGTATTTT.

Here the CDR3 DNA reads TGTGCCAGCAGCCGACTAGCGGGGAACACCGGGGAGCTGTTTTTT. Translation gives CASSRLAGNTGELFF. This rearrangement joins TRBV7-2 to TRBJ2-2; TRBD2 matches at 10 bases. V shed 5 bases, J shed 1 base, and the junction held 1 base outside the gene matches. The CDR3 has 15 residues. CDR1 and CDR2 from the germline V gene are SGHTA and FQGNSA.

The chain couples TRBV12-3 or TRBV12-4 to TRBJ2-3; D remains unclear. Trimming took off 3 bases at V and 6 bases at J, with 4 bases between the two ends. CDR3 length: 11 amino acids. The CDR3 is CASSFIDTQYF. The CDR3 DNA reads TGTGCCAGCAGTTTCATTGATACGCAGTATTTT.

The gene calls are TRBV19 and TRBJ2-6; 14 bases line up with TRBD2. The ends lost 5 bases at V and 1 base at J; junction bases unmatched: 4. Germline V CDR1 and CDR2: LNHDA, SQIVND (reference sequence). The CDR3 runs 18 residues. CDR3 sequence: CASSPGTSGRSGANVLTF. The DNA for the CDR3 is TGTGCCAGTAGTCCCGGGACTAGCGGGAGATCTGGGGCCAACGTCCTGACTTTC.